This TCR beta chain was sequenced in a study of identical twins. Germline V gene data show CDR1 as SQVTM and CDR2 as ANQGSEA. This CDR3 has 13 residues. V was pared by 6 bases and J by 4 bases, with 9 bases of the junction left unmatched. Using its own MiXCR run on the 5' RACE reads, TCRdb lists one record per CDR3 protein. The table includes approximately 700,000 distinct CDR3 sequences, roughly 18% detected once. In addition, the sample was reused for a study of T cells expressing NK-cell markers. According to that study: No clear determination of HCMV specificity was made for expanded NKG2C+ T cell clones.

This sequence originates from a woman aged 18-29 years in good health. The chain joins TRBV29-1 to TRBJ2-7, with TRBD1 matching 7 bases. What was sequenced was PBMCs. Here the CDR3 DNA reads TGCAGCGTCCTCGGGACAGCCACATACGAGCAGTACTTC. Amino acid sequence: CSVLGTATYEQYF.